These 25 T cell receptor beta chains were sequenced from one sample in a study of read filtering for tumor transcriptome and immune sequencing. Molecular barcoded adaptors covering alpha/delta and beta/gamma chains were used on approximately 440 ng RNA. TCRdb processed the reads anew with MiXCR; each CDR3 protein has one entry. Of 100,000 to 150,000 distinct CDR3 sequences in the sample, over 10% are singletons; the top ten hold 8.4%. The sequenced sample was a population of CD138-negative cells sorted from bone marrow. The source is a donor older than 35 with multiple myeloma.

This clonotype was seen ten or more times. This chain joins TRBV5-1 and TRBJ1-1, with 9 bases identical to TRBD1. The trim removed 4 bases at V and 3 bases at J, leaving 10 bases unmatched. This CDR3 is 16 amino acids long. Looked up from germline, CDR1 is SGHRS and CDR2 is YFSETQ. CDR3 nucleotide sequence: TGCGCCAGCAGCGTGAATGTACAGGGGGCTTACACTGAAGCTTTCTTT. Amino acid sequence: CASSVNVQGAYTEAFF.

This clonotype was detected ten times or more. The chain employs TRBV29-1 and TRBJ2-5; a weak D match, TRBD1 (6 bases). This CDR3 contains 16 residues. V was trimmed by 0 bases and J by 3 bases, leaving 17 bases between them. Germline CDR1 is SQVTM and CDR2 is ANQGSEA. The CDR3 DNA reads TGCAGCGTTGAAGATCTACAGGGATTGATAGAAGAGACCCAGTACTTC. Encoded protein: CSVEDLQGLIEETQYF.

This clonotype occurred many times. The chain employs TRBV4-2 and TRBJ2-1, with a weak D call TRBD2 (6 bases). The CDR3 is 16 residues long. V was clipped by 0 bases and J by 3 bases, with 12 bases between them. The germline gives CDR1 LGHNA, CDR2 YNFKEQ. The CDR3 nucleotides are TGTGCCAGCAGCCAAGAGGACGGGAGCATCTACAATGAGCAGTTCTTC. It yields the protein CASSQEDGSIYNEQFF.

This clonotype was recorded many times. V and J are TRBV7-2 and TRBJ1-1, with D tentatively TRBD1 (6 bases). The CDR3 is 15 residues long. Trimming cost V 1 base and J 0 bases, with 9 bases left between them. In germline, CDR1 is SGHTA, CDR2 FQGNSA. CDR3 nucleotides: TGTGCCAGCAGCTTAGTGTCAGGGGTGAACACTGAAGCTTTCTTT. It is translated as CASSLVSGVNTEAFF.

This clonotype was seen ten or more times. This sequence joins TRBV6-1 and TRBJ2-6; D gene ambiguous. The V gene lost 3 bases and the J gene lost 4 bases, with 16 bases spanning the gap. Germline assignment: CDR1 MNHNS and CDR2 SASEGT. CDR3 length equals 17 residues. CDR3 sequence reads: CASSESTLRGGANVLTF. The CDR3, as DNA: TGTGCCAGCAGTGAGAGTACACTCCGAGGAGGGGCCAACGTCCTGACTTTC.

At least ten counts were recorded for this clonotype. V usage is TRBV15 and J usage is TRBJ2-7; 7 bases align to TRBD2. V lost 5 bases, J lost 1 base, and 8 bases stayed unmatched. The CDR3 is made up of 15 amino acids. Germline V gene lookup returns CDR1 LNHNV and CDR2 YYDKDF (reference sequence). CDR3 in DNA: TGTGCCACCAGCGGGGGAGGGGCTCGATCCTACGAGCAGTACTTC. Translating it yields CATSGGGARSYEQYF.

Note on this clonotype: A far larger clone is a single base away, which makes a read error likely. The rearrangement uses TRBV7-3 and TRBJ2-1; D is perhaps TRBD2 (5 bases). Looked up from germline, CDR1 is SGHTA and CDR2 is FQGTGA. CDR3 length: 16 residues. CDR3 bases: TGTGCCGGCAGCCCGCCGAGGGATCGTCCCTACAATGAGCAGTTCTTC. It encodes CAGSPPRDRPYNEQFF.

V is TRBV13 and J is TRBJ2-1, with unresolved D. In germline, CDR1 is PRHDT, CDR2 FYEKMQ (reference sequence). V was cut by 5 bases and J by 0 bases, with 17 bases left in between. The CDR3 spans 17 residues. As DNA, the CDR3 is TGTGCCAGCAGCCATAATTCAGGACCGCGCTCCTACAATGAGCAGTTCTTC. It is translated as CASSHNSGPRSYNEQFF.

Worth noting for this clonotype: A much larger clone lies a single base off, so this may be a read error. The chain joins TRBV12-3 or TRBV12-4 to TRBJ2-2; 11 nucleotides agree with TRBD2. The ends lost 6 bases at V and 4 bases at J; junction bases unmatched: 7. The CDR3 has 16 amino acids. The CDR3 bases are TGTGCCAGCAGACGGGGCACTAGCGGGGGCACCGGGGAGCTGTTTTTT. Encoded protein: CASRRGTSGGTGELFF.

This clonotype was observed many times. The gene calls are TRBV5-6 and TRBJ2-1; TRBD2 matches 10 bases. The CDR3 is 16 residues long. Germline-derived CDR1 and CDR2 are SGHDT and YYEEEE. V lost 0 bases and J lost 9; bases outside the gene matches: 9. CDR3 amino acids: CASSLDQAGGPGEQFF. The CDR3 region has the DNA TGTGCCAGCAGCTTGGATCAAGCGGGAGGGCCGGGTGAGCAGTTCTTC.

About this clonotype itself: A single base separates this from a much larger clone, so it may be a read error. The chain has TRBV10-3 and TRBJ1-1; D may be TRBD1 (6 bases). CDR1 and CDR2 (germline): ENHRY, SYGVKD. The CDR3 has 13 amino acids. CDR3 DNA sequence: TGTGCCATTACCCCCCAAGGGGACACTGACGCTTTCTTT. It translates to CAITPQGDTDAFF.

In its sample, this clonotype ranks as medium-sized. The genes are TRBV7-8 and TRBJ2-1; D is possibly TRBD1 or TRBD2 (5 bases each). V lost 5 bases to trimming and J lost 5 bases, with 13 bases between them. The CDR3 contains 14 residues. The germline V gene encodes CDR1 SGHVS and CDR2 FQNEAQ. The DNA of the CDR3 is TGTGCCAGCAGCCCAGTGGGGGTGGACAATGAGCAGTTCTTC. This gives the protein CASSPVGVDNEQFF.

This clonotype has ten or more counts. As DNA, the CDR3 is TGTGCCAGCAGCTTGCGGGGGGATTTCAATGAGCAGTTCTTC. Translating gives CASSLRGDFNEQFF. The J gene is TRBJ2-1, the V gene TRBV6-2 or TRBV6-3; 8 bases agree with TRBD2. In germline, CDR1 is MNHEY, CDR2 SVGEGT. The CDR3 is made up of 14 amino acids. The ends lost 6 bases at V and 6 bases at J; junction bases unmatched: 7.

Concerning this clonotype itself: This may be a read error: a much more frequent sequence differs by one nucleotide. The chain recombines TRBV7-9 with TRBJ1-1, with TRBD1 identical over 10 bases. This CDR3 is built from 16 residues. The trim removed 4 bases at V and 5 bases at J, leaving 10 bases unmatched. Germline CDR1 and CDR2: SEHNR and FQNEAQ (reference sequence). Here the CDR3 reads CASSSTGTGVRTEAFF. The CDR3 DNA reads TGTGCCAGCAGCTCCACCGGGACAGGGGTTAGAACTGAAGCTTTCTTT.

This clonotype was found many times. V usage is TRBV7-6 and J usage is TRBJ2-5, with TRBD2 as a possible D gene (7 bases). Germline assignment: CDR1 SGHVS and CDR2 FNYEAQ. The germline V and J ends were trimmed by 1 base and 1 base, with 13 bases remaining between them. This CDR3 has 16 amino acids. CDR3 nucleotide sequence: TGTGCCAGCAGCTTAGAGGGGGGCGGGAGCCAAGAGACCCAGTACTTC. Protein: CASSLEGGGSQETQYF.

This clonotype was found many times. The chain links TRBV5-1 to TRBJ2-7; 7 bases fit TRBD2. The CDR3 length is 14 residues. V dropped 4 bases and J dropped 4; count of bases not matched to a gene: 8. From germline, CDR1 is SGHRS and CDR2 YFSETQ. As DNA, the CDR3 is TGCGCCAGCAGCCCTCGGCAGGGAGGGTACGAGCAGTACTTC. Translation gives CASSPRQGGYEQYF.

A word on this clonotype: A far larger clone is only one base removed, so a read error is likely. This chain uses TRBV12-3 or TRBV12-4 with TRBJ2-1; TRBD2 matches 7 bases. CDR3 length: 12 amino acids. Trimming cost V 10 bases and J 15 bases; bases outside gene matches: 15. Here the CDR3 reads CATSSRTRRPFF. CDR3 bases: TGTGCCACCAGCTCCCGGACTAGACGGCCGTTCTTC.

Concerning this clonotype itself: This may be a read error: a much more frequent sequence differs by one nucleotide. The rearrangement links TRBV10-3 to TRBJ2-7, with D perhaps assigned TRBD1 or TRBD2 (5 bases each). The germline V and J ends were trimmed by 11 bases and 8 bases, with 22 bases remaining between them. CDR1 ENHRY and CDR2 SYGVKD come from the germline V gene. This CDR3 comprises 13 residues. The CDR3, as DNA: TGTGCCCACGGACCGGACGCCGGGGACCAGCAGTACTTC. Translated: CAHGPDAGDQQYF.

This clonotype was counted many times. The chain is built from TRBV27 and TRBJ2-5, with 9 bases fitting TRBD2. CDR1 is MNHEY, CDR2 SMNVEV, per germline (reference sequence). There are 18 residues in the CDR3. V dropped 6 bases and J dropped 1; count of bases not matched to a gene: 15. The CDR3 is CASSGASGAGGFQETQYF. CDR3 in DNA: TGTGCCAGCAGCGGGGCTAGCGGGGCCGGGGGATTCCAAGAGACCCAGTACTTC.

This clonotype was picked up many times. The rearrangement uses TRBV20-1 and TRBJ2-1, with TRBD2 identical over 13 bases. The V and J ends lost 5 bases and 7 bases, in that order; junction bases with no gene match: 8. Germline V gene data show CDR1 as DFQATT and CDR2 as SNEGSKA (reference sequence). The CDR3 covers 15 residues. This CDR3 reads CSAPRRTSGRNEQFF. CDR3 sequence (DNA): TGCAGTGCTCCCCGGCGGACTAGCGGGAGAAATGAGCAGTTCTTC.

In this sample, this clonotype turned up many times. The chain carries TRBV10-1 and TRBJ2-3, with D possibly being TRBD1 (6 bases). The germline CDR1 and CDR2 sequences are WNHNN and SYGVQD (reference sequence). Trimming cost V 1 base and J 0 bases, with 17 bases left between them. This CDR3 is 18 amino acids long. The CDR3 spells CASSEYSTGNTSTDTQYF. The CDR3 DNA reads as TGCGCCAGCAGTGAGTACTCTACAGGGAATACAAGCACAGATACGCAGTATTTT.

A note on this clonotype: A much more abundant neighbour one base away suggests this may be a read error. This chain joins TRBV5-1 and TRBJ2-7, with 7 bases fitting TRBD2. The CDR3 has 15 amino acids. The V gene's germline CDR1 is SGHRS and CDR2 YFSETQ. CDR3 sequence: CANSLGIAGDLEQYF. In DNA, the CDR3 is TGCGCCAACAGCTTGGGGATAGCGGGTGACCTGGAGCAGTACTTC.

This clonotype came up many times. The chain recombines TRBV18 with TRBJ1-1; 7 nucleotides agree with TRBD1. V lost 4 bases and J lost 3; bases outside the gene matches: 5. CDR3 length: 14 amino acids. Germline V gene data show CDR1 as KGHSH and CDR2 as LQKENI. The CDR3 region has the DNA TGTGCCAGCTCACGACAGGGATCGGACACTGAAGCTTTCTTT. Its translation is CASSRQGSDTEAFF. Complete variable domain (other parts from reference TRBV18 and TRBJ1-1): NAGVMQNPRHLVRRRGQEARLRCSPMKGHSHVYWYRQLPEEGLKFMVYLQKENIIDESGMPKERFSAEFPKEGPSILRIQQVVRGDSAAYFCASSRQGSDTEAFFGQGTRLTVV.

This clonotype has more than one count but fewer than ten. A single base separates this from a much larger clone, so it may be a read error. The CDR3 does not end in the conserved phenylalanine or tryptophan, so this is likely a read error. The chain recombines TRBV20-1 with TRBJ2-5, with 8 bases fitting TRBD2. The germline V gene encodes CDR1 DFQATT and CDR2 SNEGSKA (reference sequence). The CDR3 totals 17 residues. The junction had 10 bases not matched to a gene; V was cut back by 1 base and J by 0 bases. CDR3 region: CSARGGRRGKDQETQYL. In DNA, the CDR3 is TGCAGTGCTAGAGGCGGGAGGCGAGGAAAAGACCAAGAGACCCAGTACCTC.

This clonotype was detected many times. J is TRBJ1-5 and V is TRBV2, with unresolved D. Trimming shortened V by 6 bases and J by 2 bases, and 14 bases separated the two germline ends. The CDR3 has 15 amino acids. CDR1 SNHLY and CDR2 FYNNEI come from the germline V gene. The CDR3 nucleotides are TGTGCCAGCAGGGGCTCCGTAGGGCGCAATCAGCCCCAGCATTTT. Amino acid sequence: CASRGSVGRNQPQHF.